These T cell receptor beta chains were read from a single sample in a study of vaccination and CD4 T cells after COVID-19. TCRdb called the PCR reads again in MiXCR, with one record for every CDR3 protein. The sample lists about 15,000 distinct CDR3 sequences; about 70% were seen once. This specimen was CD4+ T cells from blood, taken after SARS-CoV-2 vaccination. The receptors here all came from a human donor who had recovered from COVID-19. CDR3s include the opening cysteine and the closing phenylalanine or tryptophan. The order of the fields is clone size, V gene, J gene, D gene, CDR3 protein, CDR3 DNA. The D gene is left open where the match is weak. Clone size is shown for a subset of rows, as once, few, many or a class of expanded clone.

>NA|TRBV19|TRBJ1-2|NA
CASSIPPGNYGYTF
TGTGCCAGTAGTATACCCCCAGGGAACTATGGCTACACCTTC
>NA|TRBV3-1|TRBJ2-3|NA
CASSLRDPLTDTQYF
TGTGCCAGCAGCCTCCGGGACCCTTTGACGGATACGCAGTATTTT
>NA|TRBV19|TRBJ1-5|NA
CASSARNRDLGHLPQHF
TGTGCCAGTAGTGCCCGAAACCGGGACCTCGGCCATTTGCCCCAGCATTTT
>NA|TRBV6-2/TRBV6-3|TRBJ1-2|NA
CASSTDGWVGRRYTF
TGTGCCAGCAGTACAGACGGATGGGTTGGGAGACGCTACACCTTC
>NA|TRBV15|TRBJ1-3|NA
CATRRGRGSGNTIYF
TGTGCCACCAGAAGGGGTAGGGGCTCTGGAAACACCATATATTTT
>NA|TRBV28|TRBJ2-5|TRBD2
CASSPGLALGETQYF
TGTGCCAGCAGTCCCGGACTAGCCCTTGGGGAGACCCAGTACTTC
>few|TRBV7-2|TRBJ1-1|NA
CASARQTMNTEAFF
TGTGCCAGTGCCCGACAGACAATGAACACTGAAGCTTTCTTT
>NA|TRBV19|TRBJ2-7|NA
CASSMGQDPSDEQYF
TGTGCCAGTAGTATGGGGCAGGACCCCTCTGACGAGCAGTACTTC
>NA|TRBV7-9|TRBJ1-2|NA
CASSPGLPSDYGYTF
TGTGCCAGCAGCCCCGGACTTCCGTCGGACTATGGCTACACCTTC
>NA|TRBV27|TRBJ2-4|TRBD1
CASSPGQGISLAKNIQYF
TGTGCCAGCAGTCCCGGACAGGGGATCTCCCTAGCCAAAAACATTCAGTACTTC
>NA|TRBV7-2|TRBJ2-7|TRBD2
CASSSAGGISYEQYF
TGTGCCAGCAGCTCAGCGGGAGGGATCTCCTACGAGCAGTACTTC